This TCR beta chain was recovered during a study of blood T cell repertoires in COVID-19. As for the study in general: COVID-19 samples collected from the United States, Italy and Spain covered acute and convalescent phases. The cDNA or gDNA used as material had been derived from T cells, B-cell-depleted T cells, or PBMCs.

Study processing details: The assay estimated nucleated cells by amplifying reference gene primers. TCRdb's copy holds only in-frame clones and misses some; the assay was immunoSEQ multiplex PCR. V and J calls and clone size follow that table, whereas D and trimming were derived from the DNA. The top ten hold 20% of the sample, which has fewer than 60,000 clones, 89% seen once. The CDR3 covers 14 residues. Germline CDR1 reads SGHNT; CDR2 reads YYREEE (reference sequence). V was trimmed by 7 bases and J by 0 bases, leaving 13 bases between them. Sequenced sample: peripheral blood. The clonotype comes from a human donor in a cohort sampled during active COVID-19. This chain connects TRBV5-4 to TRBJ1-2, with D unclear. CDR3 DNA sequence: TGTGCCAGCTCCCTCAAAGCCCCTAACTATGGCTACACCTTC. This translates into CASSLKAPNYGYTF.